These 24 T cell receptor beta chains share one sample of origin, sequenced in a study. TCRdb called the 5' RACE reads again in MiXCR, with one record for every CDR3 protein. The repertoire includes nearly 55,000 distinct CDR3 sequences, around 25% of them detected once, and approximately 3.3% sits in the top ten. Sequencing was done on a sample of tumor-infiltrating naive CD4+ T cells sorted from the breast tumor. Subset reported: naive CD4+ T cells, CD4+CD45RA+CD25-. These receptors originate from a female donor with breast cancer.

The V and J genes are TRBV5-1 and TRBJ1-5; 7 bases match TRBD1. Germline V CDR1 and CDR2: SGHRS, YFSETQ. The V and J ends lost 4 bases and 1 base, in that order; junction bases with no gene match: 2. The CDR3 length is 14 residues. CDR3 protein: CASSETGSNQPQHF. The CDR3 nucleotides are TGCGCCAGCAGCGAGACAGGGAGCAATCAGCCCCAGCATTTT.

This clonotype showed up just a few times. This chain uses TRBV30 with TRBJ2-1, with TRBD2 identical over 10 bases. The germline CDR1 and CDR2 sequences are GTSNPN and SVGIG (reference sequence). The CDR3 totals 13 residues. In DNA, the CDR3 is TGTGCTTTCGGACTAGCGGCTGACAATGAGCAGTTCTTC. Its translation is CAFGLAADNEQFF.

V is TRBV3-1 and J is TRBJ1-5; D remains ambiguous. With 0 bases removed from V and 0 bases from J, the gap between germline ends came to 6 bases. Germline CDR1 LGHDT, CDR2 YNNKEL (reference sequence). This CDR3 comprises 15 residues. The CDR3 reads CASSQEWGSNQPQHF. The DNA of the CDR3 is TGTGCCAGCAGCCAAGAGTGGGGTAGCAATCAGCCCCAGCATTTT.

J is TRBJ2-2 and V is TRBV11-2, with D maybe TRBD1 (6 bases). The V gene lost 5 bases and the J gene lost 4 bases, with 14 bases spanning the gap. This CDR3 contains 15 residues. Germline values: CDR1 SGHAT, CDR2 FQNNGV. CDR3 protein: CASSPPGEGTGELFF. The DNA for the CDR3 is TGTGCCAGCAGCCCCCCAGGGGAAGGCACCGGGGAGCTGTTTTTT.

J is TRBJ1-5 and V is TRBV24-1; D is unclear. The V and J ends lost 4 bases and 9 bases respectively, with 9 bases between them. This CDR3 is 12 amino acids long. Germline V gene sequence: CDR1 KGHDR, CDR2 SFDVKD. DNA for the CDR3: TGTGCCACCAGTGACGGAAGTTGGCCCCAGCATTTT. Encoded protein: CATSDGSWPQHF.

This clonotype was observed a few times. This chain links TRBV28 with TRBJ1-2; D gene uncertain. V lost 7 bases, J lost 4 bases, and 13 bases lay in between. The CDR3 is 13 residues long. Germline CDR1 MDHEN, CDR2 SYDVKM. Written as DNA, the CDR3 is TGTGCCAGCATATCACGGCAACTCTATGGCTACACCTTC. Its translation is CASISRQLYGYTF.

The table lists this clonotype with a count of one. A much larger clonotype is one base distant, so this may be a read error. The CDR3 does not end in the conserved phenylalanine or tryptophan, so this is likely a read error. This chain joins TRBV6-5 and TRBJ1-1; D remains ambiguous. The CDR3 totals 15 residues. V lost 6 bases and J 1 base, leaving 15 bases between the germline ends. Germline CDR1 MNHEY, CDR2 SVGAGI. This CDR3 reads CASSPPRLGNTEAFS. The DNA of the CDR3 is TGTGCCAGCAGCCCACCCCGTTTGGGGAACACTGAAGCTTTCTCT.

The rearrangement joins TRBV13 to TRBJ1-1, with D possibly TRBD1 on 5 matching bases. The CDR3 consists of 13 residues. Germline loops: CDR1 PRHDT, CDR2 FYEKMQ (reference sequence). V lost 5 bases and J lost 4, with 11 bases in between. The CDR3 DNA reads as TGTGCCAGCAGCAAATGGGGGACCACTGAAGCTTTCTTT. Protein sequence: CASSKWGTTEAFF.

The genes are TRBV4-1 and TRBJ2-7; 7 bases line up with TRBD2. From germline, CDR1 is MGHRA and CDR2 YSYEKL. The CDR3 spans 17 residues. Trimming cost V 0 bases and J 9 bases; bases outside gene matches: 17. In nucleotides, the CDR3 is TGCGCCAGCAGCCAAGAGGGCAGGCTAGCGGCTCCCTGCGGGCAGTACTTC. The encoded protein is CASSQEGRLAAPCGQYF.

This clonotype occurred once. V is TRBV9 and J is TRBJ2-3; D not certain. The CDR3 sequence is 13 residues long. From germline, CDR1 is SGDLS and CDR2 YYNGEE. V lost 0 bases, J lost 3 bases, and 5 bases lay in between. In DNA, the CDR3 is TGTGCCAGCAGCGTAGTAGAAACAGATACGCAGTATTTT. It codes for CASSVVETDTQYF.

This clonotype was picked up a small number of times. V and J are TRBV20-1 and TRBJ1-1, with 7 positions matching TRBD1. This CDR3 contains 14 residues. Losses at the gene ends were 3 bases for V and 1 base for J; bases not matched to a gene: 5. Germline CDR1 and CDR2: DFQATT and SNEGSKA (reference sequence). Here the CDR3 reads CSASGTDRNTEAFF. CDR3 nucleotides: TGCAGTGCTAGTGGGACAGATCGGAACACTGAAGCTTTCTTT.

This clonotype was counted only a few times. The chain links TRBV12-3 or TRBV12-4 to TRBJ1-5; a possible D gene is TRBD1 (5 bases). CDR3 length: 14 residues. Trimming took 4 bases from V and 4 from J, leaving 11 bases between them. The chain's CDR3 is CASSWDPRNQPQHF. The CDR3 DNA reads TGTGCCAGCAGTTGGGACCCGAGGAATCAGCCCCAGCATTTT.

This clonotype has only a few counts. The rearrangement joins TRBV6-6 to TRBJ1-5; no reliable D call. CDR3 length: 11 amino acids. V was pared by 2 bases and J by 11 bases, with 7 bases between. Per germline, CDR1 MNHNY and CDR2 SVGAGI (reference sequence). CDR3 sequence reads: CASSYEEAQHF. CDR3 sequence (DNA): TGTGCCAGCAGTTACGAGGAAGCCCAGCATTTT.

V usage is TRBV6-1 and J usage is TRBJ1-1, with unresolved D. With 2 bases removed from V and 7 bases from J, the gap between germline ends came to 11 bases. The CDR3 runs to 13 residues. Germline V CDR1 and CDR2: MNHNS, SASEGT. The CDR3 DNA reads as TGTGCCAGCAGTGAACGAGGGCGCAGTGAAGCTTTCTTT. Residues: CASSERGRSEAFF.

This clonotype appeared a few times. V usage is TRBV20-1 and J usage is TRBJ1-2; the D is unclear. The germline V and J ends were trimmed by 6 bases and 1 base, with 12 bases remaining between them. Looked up from germline, CDR1 is DFQATT and CDR2 is SNEGSKA (reference sequence). CDR3 length: 13 amino acids. As DNA, the CDR3 is TGCAGTGCGAAATTACAGAATAACTATGGCTACACCTTC. As protein: CSAKLQNNYGYTF.

The chain carries TRBV7-9 and TRBJ2-3; possibly TRBD2 for D (6 bases). Looked up from germline, CDR1 is SEHNR and CDR2 is FQNEAQ (reference sequence). The V and J ends lost 3 bases and 0 bases respectively, with 10 bases between them. The CDR3 spans 15 residues. The CDR3 region has the DNA TGTGCCAGCAGCTTTATTGCGGGGAGCACAGATACGCAGTATTTT. It yields the protein CASSFIAGSTDTQYF.

This clonotype has more than one count but fewer than ten. V gene TRBV5-5 combines with J gene TRBJ1-2; the D is unclear. Germline V CDR1 and CDR2: SGHKS, YYEKEE (reference sequence). V dropped 3 bases and J dropped 2 bases, with 8 bases sitting between them. The CDR3 contains 13 residues. The CDR3 here is CASSSGPNYGYTF. The CDR3 nucleotides are TGTGCCAGCAGCTCCGGTCCCAACTATGGCTACACCTTC.

The rearrangement uses TRBV5-1 and TRBJ1-1, with D perhaps TRBD1 (5 bases). Trimming removed 1 base from V and 7 bases from J, with 11 bases in between. The CDR3 consists of 13 residues. Germline V gives CDR1 SGHRS, CDR2 YFSETQ. The CDR3 spells CASSLRDENEAFF. The CDR3 DNA reads TGCGCCAGCAGCTTGCGGGACGAGAATGAAGCTTTCTTT.

The gene calls are TRBV20-1 and TRBJ2-1; D not certain. Trimming shortened V by 0 bases and J by 0 bases, and 12 bases separated the two germline ends. The CDR3 length is 16 residues. Germline loops: CDR1 DFQATT, CDR2 SNEGSKA (reference sequence). In DNA form, the CDR3 reads TGCAGTGCTAGAGATCCGGAGCATAGCTCCTACAATGAGCAGTTCTTC. Protein sequence: CSARDPEHSSYNEQFF.

Turning to this clonotype: Possible read error: a much larger clone is one base away. The chain couples TRBV6-2 or TRBV6-3 to TRBJ2-1; TRBD2 matches 11 bases. The CDR3 is made up of 16 amino acids. The germline CDR1 and CDR2 sequences are MNHEY and SVGEGT. The CDR3, as DNA: TGTGCCAGCAGTTACCCTAGAGGAGGGACTAGCGGCAAGGGGTCCTTC. It encodes CASSYPRGGTSGKGSF.

This clonotype has more than one count but fewer than ten. The chain has TRBV5-1 and TRBJ2-5; the D gene is possibly TRBD1 (6 bases). V was clipped by 6 bases and J by 2 bases, with 11 bases between them. The CDR3 is made up of 13 amino acids. Germline V CDR1 and CDR2: SGHRS, YFSETQ. CDR3 coding DNA: TGCGCCAGCACCCGGGACACTCAAGAGACCCAGTACTTC. Its translation: CASTRDTQETQYF.

The genes are TRBV7-2 and TRBJ2-3; 7 bases are a match to TRBD2. Germline CDR1 SGHTA, CDR2 FQGNSA. The V gene end was trimmed by 3 bases and the J gene end by 2 bases; junction bases not matched to a gene: 5. This CDR3 is 15 amino acids long. CDR3 residues: CASSFKRGHTDTQYF. As DNA, the CDR3 is TGTGCCAGCAGCTTTAAGCGGGGCCACACAGATACGCAGTATTTT.

The rearrangement joins TRBV5-6 to TRBJ1-1, with D unclear. CDR3 length: 15 residues. Germline-derived CDR1 and CDR2 are SGHDT and YYEEEE. Trimming pared 6 bases from V and 0 bases from J, leaving 15 bases between. Here the CDR3 DNA reads TGTGCCAGCAACTCCCTTGCTCTAATGAACACTGAAGCTTTCTTT. The encoded protein is CASNSLALMNTEAFF. Supplemented by reference TRBV5-6 and TRBJ1-1, the full variable domain reads DAGVTQSPTHLIKTRGQQVTLRCSPKSGHDTVSWYQQALGQGPQFIFQYYEEEERQRGNFPDRFSGHQFPNYSSELNVNALLLGDSALYLCASNSLALMNTEAFFGQGTRLTVV.

The gene calls are TRBV19 and TRBJ1-1; D is undetermined. CDR1 is LNHDA, CDR2 SQIVND, per germline (reference sequence). V was clipped by 7 bases and J by 0 bases, with 9 bases between them. The CDR3 is 13 residues long. DNA for the CDR3: TGTGCCAGTAACCGCCTAATGAACACTGAAGCTTTCTTT. Amino acids: CASNRLMNTEAFF.